This entry lists 17 T cell receptor beta chains sequenced from one sample in a study of response to subunit inactivated influenza vaccine. MiXCR, applied by TCRdb to the RT-PCR reads, yields one record per CDR3 protein. Of 300,000 to 350,000 distinct CDR3 sequences listed, around 22% were seen once; the top ten hold about 9.4%. Sample: PBMCs from blood, taken approximately 22 months after vaccination. The receptors were gathered from a man aged 50-75 years who received an inactivated influenza vaccine.

The chain has TRBV12-3 or TRBV12-4 and TRBJ2-7; D unclear. There are 12 residues in the CDR3. The V end was cut by 3 bases, the J end by 4 bases, with 7 bases between. The CDR3: CASSFLTYEQYF. The CDR3 region has the DNA TGTGCCAGCAGTTTTCTTACTTACGAGCAGTACTTC.

On this clonotype: A read error may produce the germline difference seen at one junction end. The rearrangement links TRBV19 to TRBJ1-5; TRBD1 might be the D (5 bases). Per germline, CDR1 LNHDA and CDR2 SQIVND (reference sequence). The CDR3 is 14 residues long. CDR3 region: CAGREGNRNQPQHF. The DNA for the CDR3 is TGTGCCGGTAGAGAGGGGAATCGGAATCAGCCCCAGCATTTT.

CDR3: CASSSRGHGFYEQYF. CDR3 in DNA: TGTGCCAGTAGTTCCCGGGGACACGGCTTCTACGAGCAGTACTTC. The gene calls are TRBV19 and TRBJ2-7; the D gene is possibly TRBD1 (6 bases). Germline CDR1 is LNHDA and CDR2 is SQIVND (reference sequence). This CDR3 has 15 residues. Deletions cut 5 bases from V and 3 bases from J, with 17 bases between.

There are a few counts of this clonotype. This chain uses TRBV29-1 with TRBJ2-3; D possibly corresponds to TRBD2 (6 bases). The V gene lost 6 bases and the J gene lost 0 bases, with 19 bases spanning the gap. This CDR3 has 16 amino acids. From germline, CDR1 is SQVTM and CDR2 ANQGSEA. The CDR3 protein is CSVFASGGPSTDTQYF. The CDR3, as DNA: TGCAGCGTCTTTGCCTCCGGGGGACCTAGCACAGATACGCAGTATTTT.

This clonotype appeared a few times. This chain links TRBV2 with TRBJ1-5; tentatively, D is TRBD1 (6 bases). This CDR3 has 15 amino acids. The germline V gene has CDR1 SNHLY and CDR2 FYNNEI. The ends were cut back, 4 bases at V and 8 bases at J, with 18 bases in the middle. The CDR3 sequence is CASSGGQAGNKPQHF. CDR3 DNA: TGTGCCAGCAGTGGGGGGCAGGCGGGAAATAAGCCCCAGCATTTT.

The rearrangement joins TRBV6-6 to TRBJ1-2; the D gene is possibly TRBD1 (5 bases). From germline, CDR1 is MNHNY and CDR2 SVGAGI (reference sequence). The CDR3 length is 13 residues. V lost 8 bases, J lost 3 bases, and 13 bases lay in between. In DNA, the CDR3 is TGTGCCAGCGCCTCCGGGACTTACTATGGCTACACCTTC. Translating it yields CASASGTYYGYTF.

The rearrangement links TRBV30 to TRBJ1-1; 7 positions agree with TRBD1. The CDR3 is made up of 14 amino acids. The trim removed 3 bases at V and 4 bases at J, leaving 8 bases unmatched. Looked up from germline, CDR1 is GTSNPN and CDR2 is SVGIG (reference sequence). The CDR3 loop is CAWRGDSHFTEAFF. The CDR3 DNA reads as TGTGCCTGGAGGGGGGACAGCCATTTCACTGAAGCTTTCTTT.

DNA of the CDR3: TGTGCCAGCAGCCAGACAGGGATGGACGGCTACACCTTC. Its protein product is CASSQTGMDGYTF. The J gene is TRBJ1-2, the V gene TRBV3-1; 7 bases fit TRBD1. Germline V lookup: CDR1 LGHDT, CDR2 YNNKEL (reference sequence). V gave up 3 bases and J gave up 8 bases; unmatched junction bases: 6. The CDR3 contains 13 residues.

V usage is TRBV5-1 and J usage is TRBJ2-7; perhaps TRBD1 as D (6 bases). The CDR3 is made up of 15 amino acids. Germline V gene sequence: CDR1 SGHRS, CDR2 YFSETQ. With 0 bases removed from V and 0 bases from J, the gap between germline ends came to 10 bases. In DNA form, the CDR3 reads TGCGCCAGCAGCTTGGCCGGACAGAGCTCCTACGAGCAGTACTTC. Residues: CASSLAGQSSYEQYF.

This clonotype turned up a few times. The chain joins TRBV7-6 to TRBJ2-1; D gene ambiguous. The germline gives CDR1 SGHVS, CDR2 FNYEAQ. The CDR3 has 13 amino acids. Trimming took off 2 bases at V and 7 bases at J, with 9 bases between the two ends. The CDR3 region has the DNA TGTGCCAGCAGCTTAAGTATTAGGAATGAGCAGTTCTTC. It specifies CASSLSIRNEQFF.

This clonotype was picked up a small number of times. The chain couples TRBV15 to TRBJ1-2, with D possibly TRBD1 on 5 matching bases. V shed 2 bases and J shed 2 bases, with 12 bases lying between them. The CDR3 is 15 residues long. Germline V gene sequence: CDR1 LNHNV, CDR2 YYDKDF (reference sequence). The CDR3: CATSRLQRDNYGYTF. The CDR3 nucleotides are TGTGCCACCAGCAGACTCCAGCGGGACAACTATGGCTACACCTTC. The full variable domain, in which reference TRBV15 and TRBJ1-2 provide the parts outside the CDR3, is DAMVIQNPRYQVTQFGKPVTLSCSQTLNHNVMYWYQQKSSQAPKLLFHYYDKDFNNEADTPDNFQSRRPNTSFCFLDIRSPGLGDTAMYLCATSRLQRDNYGYTFGSGTRLTVV.

The table lists this clonotype with a few counts. The V and J genes are TRBV6-1 and TRBJ1-2; D call uncertain. The V end was cut by 4 bases, the J end by 0 bases, with 15 bases between. CDR3 length: 16 amino acids. Germline V CDR1 and CDR2: MNHNS, SASEGT. CDR3 sequence reads: CASSGLGRLSNYGYTF. CDR3 sequence (DNA): TGTGCCAGCAGTGGACTCGGGCGGCTCTCTAACTATGGCTACACCTTC.

The table lists this clonotype with many counts. DNA of the CDR3: TGCAGTGCGAGTGACCCGGGACGGAGTAATGAAAAACTGTTTTTT. Its translation is CSASDPGRSNEKLFF. V and J are TRBV20-1 and TRBJ1-4, with D possibly being TRBD1 (5 bases). The germline V and J ends were trimmed by 6 bases and 4 bases, with 18 bases remaining between them. Germline V gene lookup returns CDR1 DFQATT and CDR2 SNEGSKA (reference sequence). There are 15 residues in the CDR3.

The chain combines TRBV29-1 with TRBJ2-3; 7 nucleotides line up with TRBD2. CDR1 and CDR2 from the germline V gene are SQVTM and ANQGSEA. The CDR3 consists of 14 residues. V lost 3 bases to trimming and J lost 4 bases; unmatched junction nucleotides: 7. This CDR3 reads CSVDVAGEADTQYF. In nucleotides, the CDR3 is TGCAGCGTTGACGTCGCGGGAGAGGCAGATACGCAGTATTTT.

This clonotype has only one observation. The V call is TRBV7-8, the J call TRBJ2-1; D may be TRBD1 (6 bases). The CDR3 runs to 15 residues. Germline lookup yields CDR1 SGHVS and CDR2 FQNEAQ. V was clipped by 8 bases and J by 0 bases, with 14 bases between them. The CDR3 loop reads CASRSNRASYNEQFF. The DNA for the CDR3 is TGTGCCAGCCGCTCCAACAGGGCCTCCTACAATGAGCAGTTCTTC.

V and J are TRBV28 and TRBJ1-6; 10 positions match TRBD1. V trimming: 5 bases; J trimming: 6 bases; junction bases outside the gene matches: 7. This CDR3 region has 16 residues. Germline CDR1 MDHEN, CDR2 SYDVKM. Written as DNA, the CDR3 is TGTGCCAGCAGTAAACCGGGACAGGGGTTTAATTCACCCCTCCACTTT. Its translation is CASSKPGQGFNSPLHF.

The V gene is TRBV7-8, the J gene TRBJ2-2; 10 nucleotides agree with TRBD1. This CDR3 region has 13 residues. CDR1 and CDR2 from the germline V gene are SGHVS and FQNEAQ. The J segment lost 10 bases and the V segment lost 3 bases, leaving 2 bases of the junction unmatched. The CDR3 DNA reads as TGTGCCAGCAGCTTGGGACAGGGGAAGGAGCTGTTTTTT. Its translation: CASSLGQGKELFF.